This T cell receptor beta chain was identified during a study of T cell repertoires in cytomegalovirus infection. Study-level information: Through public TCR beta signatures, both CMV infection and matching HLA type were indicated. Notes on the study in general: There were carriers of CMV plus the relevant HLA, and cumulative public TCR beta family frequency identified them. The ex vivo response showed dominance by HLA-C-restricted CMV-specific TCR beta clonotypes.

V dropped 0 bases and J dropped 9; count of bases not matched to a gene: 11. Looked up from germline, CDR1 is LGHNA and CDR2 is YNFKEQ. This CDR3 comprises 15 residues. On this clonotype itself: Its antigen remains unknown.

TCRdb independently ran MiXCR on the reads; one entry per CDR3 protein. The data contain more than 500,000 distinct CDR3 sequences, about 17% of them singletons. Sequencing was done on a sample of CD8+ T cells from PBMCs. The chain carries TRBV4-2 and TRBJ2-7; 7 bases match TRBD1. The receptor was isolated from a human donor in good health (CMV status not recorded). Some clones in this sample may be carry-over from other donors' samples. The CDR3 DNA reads TGTGCCAGCAGCCAAGATAAGGGGGCAACCCCAGGGCAGTACTTC. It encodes CASSQDKGATPGQYF.